The clone carrying this T cell receptor beta chain was detected a few times. Its antigen remains unidentified. The data derive from a study of identical twins. Broader study findings: The authors noted that invariant MAIT and iNKT cells could partly confound zero-insertion analyses. Twin-shared out-of-frame alpha sequences were enriched for low generation probability.

Carrying unique molecular identifiers, the cDNA also gained a universal primer site through template switching. TCRdb recomputed calls from the 5' RACE reads with MiXCR, one row per CDR3 protein. The profile shows about 390,000 distinct CDR3 sequences, roughly 9% of them singletons. The CDR3 has 12 residues. V was cut by 0 bases and J by 5 bases, with 4 bases left in between. Germline CDR1 SGHRS, CDR2 YFSETQ. Material: naive T cells sorted from blood. The TCR comes from a woman between 45 and 60 years old in good health. The rearrangement links TRBV5-1 to TRBJ2-3; D is unclear. This CDR3 reads CASSLALDTQYF. In nucleotides, the CDR3 is TGCGCCAGCAGCTTGGCGTTAGATACGCAGTATTTT.